Listed below are T cell receptor beta chains from one sample, sequenced in a study of cytomegalovirus exposure and HLA in healthy donors. Assay: immunoSEQ multiplex PCR; the TCRdb copy retains only in-frame clones and omits some. The sample records 150,000 or so clones, approximately 80% being singletons. Sequenced input: PBMCs. These TCRs come from a woman in her thirties or forties in good health and CMV-seropositive. CDR3s include the opening cysteine and the closing phenylalanine or tryptophan. D genes are given only for firm matches. Expanded clones get a size class; other rows say once, few or many, or leave the size out.

j_gene	d_gene	v_gene	abundance	CDR3nt	CDR3aa
TRBJ2-1	NA	TRBV14	NA	TGTGCCAGCAGCTCCTCACTTTCTCGCAATGAGCAGTTCTTC	CASSSSLSRNEQFF
TRBJ2-1	TRBD2	TRBV7-3	NA	TGTGCCAGCAGCAGGACTAGCGGATCCTACAATGAGCAGTTCTTC	CASSRTSGSYNEQFF
TRBJ2-1	NA	TRBV11-2	NA	TGTGCCAGCAGCCCCCGGTTTCCAGGGTCCAGCTCCTACAATGAGCAGTTCTTC	CASSPRFPGSSSYNEQFF
TRBJ1-4	NA	TRBV29-1	NA	TGCAGCGCTGGGAGGGAGGCTAATGAAAAACTGTTTTTT	CSAGREANEKLFF
TRBJ1-5	NA	TRBV28	NA	TGTGCCAGCAGTTACGTGAGGGCTGGTCAGCCCCAGCATTTT	CASSYVRAGQPQHF
TRBJ2-3	TRBD1	TRBV2	NA	TGTGCCAGCAGAGAAAATCCGGGACAGGGGCAGTATTTT	CASRENPGQGQYF
TRBJ2-1	TRBD2	TRBV9	NA	TGTGCCAGCAGCGGGCGTAAGAGGACTAGCGGGTACTATGAGCAGTTCTTC	CASSGRKRTSGYYEQFF
TRBJ2-7	TRBD2	TRBV27	NA	TGTGCCAGCAAACTAGCGGGAGACGAGCAGTACTTC	CASKLAGDEQYF
TRBJ2-3	NA	TRBV5-1	NA	TGCGCCAGCCGAGTCACAGATACGCAGTATTTT	CASRVTDTQYF
TRBJ2-7	TRBD2	TRBV9	few	TGTGCCAGCAGCGTAGGGGAGGGCTACGAGCAGTACTTC	CASSVGEGYEQYF
TRBJ1-2	TRBD1	TRBV18	NA	TGTGCCAGCTCACAACAGGGGGAGGATGGCTACACCTTC	CASSQQGEDGYTF
TRBJ2-7	NA	TRBV6-1	NA	TGTGCCAGCAGTGAAGCGGTAGGGGCGGCCTACGAGCAGTACTTC	CASSEAVGAAYEQYF
TRBJ2-7	TRBD1	TRBV19	NA	TGTGCCAGTAGTCAGGGACAGCAATCCTACGAGCAGTACTTC	CASSQGQQSYEQYF
TRBJ2-7	TRBD1	TRBV6-5	NA	TGTGCCAGCAGTCTCAGGACAGGTGCCTACGAGCAGTACTTC	CASSLRTGAYEQYF
TRBJ2-7	NA	TRBV4-2	NA	TGTGCCAGCAGCCTCGTATGGGCGAGGGCCTACTACGAGCAGTACTTC	CASSLVWARAYYEQYF
TRBJ2-3	TRBD1	TRBV30	NA	TGTGCCTGGAGTAGACAGGGGACAGATACGCAGTATTTT	CAWSRQGTDTQYF
TRBJ2-1	TRBD2	TRBV2	NA	TGTGCCAGCACCCCCGGGACTAGCGGATACAATGAGCAGTTCTTC	CASTPGTSGYNEQFF
TRBJ1-1	NA	TRBV13	NA	TGTGCCAGCAGCCCTAGGTTGGCGAGTGACGGTGAAGCTTTCTTT	CASSPRLASDGEAFF
TRBJ1-2	NA	TRBV19	few	TGTGCCAGTACGGAGACGCCGCTCAACGGCTACACCTTC	CASTETPLNGYTF
TRBJ2-7	NA	TRBV29-1	NA	TGCAGCGTTGAAGATGAGAGGTTATACAAGCAGTACTTC	CSVEDERLYKQYF
TRBJ2-5	TRBD2	TRBV6-1	NA	TGTGCCAGCAGTCTCCACGGGAGGGAGACCCAGTACTTC	CASSLHGRETQYF
TRBJ2-6	NA	TRBV6-5	once	TGTGCCAGCAGTTCGGGGACACCTGGGGCCAACGTCCTGACTTTC	CASSSGTPGANVLTF
TRBJ2-5	NA	TRBV7-9	once	TGTGCCAGCAGCCTCCGGCAGGGGGAGACCCAGTACTTC	CASSLRQGETQYF
TRBJ1-2	TRBD1	TRBV7-9	NA	TGTGCCAGCAGCTCCGGAGGACAGGGTTGGGATGGCTACACCTTC	CASSSGGQGWDGYTF
TRBJ1-1	NA	TRBV28	NA	TGTGCCAGCAGTTCCCCGAAAGAGATCCACACTGAAGCTTTCTTT	CASSSPKEIHTEAFF
TRBJ2-5	NA	TRBV5-6	NA	TGTGCCAGCGATTCTTTGGCGGGCCTCAGTGTTTTAGAGACCCAGTACTTC	CASDSLAGLSVLETQYF
TRBJ2-3	NA	TRBV2	NA	TGTGCCAGCAGCTCGGGACTTGGCACAGATACGCAGTATTTT	CASSSGLGTDTQYF